Detailed here is one T cell receptor (beta chain). No antigen is known for it. A read error may account for a junction end that differs from germline. Germline V gene lookup returns CDR1 WNHNN and CDR2 SYGVQD (reference sequence). CDR3 length: 13 residues. TCRbeta libraries were built with three rounds of nested PCR, modified from ARM-PCR. One entry per CDR3 protein results from TCRdb running MiXCR on the multiplex PCR reads. The sample includes 100,000 to 120,000 distinct CDR3 sequences, approximately 80% seen only once; the top ten take around 21%. The sample comes from a study of tumor and adjacent non-tumor tissue in lung cancer. This sample's RNA came from whole unsorted tissue. Overall study results and limits: Normal lung showed higher cumulative top 100 clone frequency than tumor.

Sequencing was done on a sample of lung tumor tissue. The chain has TRBV10-1 and TRBJ1-1, with a possible D match to TRBD1 (5 bases). The clonotype comes from a man in his 70s with non-small cell lung cancer. The CDR3 loop reads CASSAGQKTEVFF. CDR3 in DNA: TGCGCCAGCAGTGCAGGGCAGAAGACTGAAGTTTTCTTT.